This TCR beta chain derives from a study of T cells after posttransplantation cyclophosphamide. Study-wide findings and caveats: Skin or GI-infiltrating T cells shared few TRB sequences with blood.

Germline V gene sequence: CDR1 SGHDT, CDR2 YYEEEE. J gave up 5 bases and V 5 bases, and 10 bases lay outside the gene matches. This CDR3 spans 16 amino acids. Cells defined as naive were viable CD3+CD4+ or CD3+CD8+ and CCR7+CD45RA+CD45RO-CD95-CD27+CD28+. In regard to this clone: Its antigen is not identified.

Sequenced by immunoSEQ multiplex PCR; TCRdb stores in-frame clones only, minus some. The sample contains about 32,000 clones, roughly 91% of which appear only once. The chain carries TRBV5-6 and TRBJ2-5, with TRBD1 identical over 12 bases. This clonotype was obtained from a man under 40 in good health and a related stem cell transplant donor. The sequenced sample was naive CD4+ T cells sorted from blood. CDR3 in DNA: TGTGCCAGCAGTCCGGTCCGGGACAGGGGGCCGGAGACCCAGTACTTC. This sequence encodes CASSPVRDRGPETQYF.